The T cell receptor (beta chain) described here comes from a study of blood T cell repertoires in COVID-19. Cohorts were determined from participant-reported clinical history. The sample holds a few counts of this clone. From germline, CDR1 is SGHAT and CDR2 FQNNGV. This CDR3 contains 16 residues. V lost 0 bases and J 1 base, leaving 9 bases between the germline ends. Here immunoSEQ multiplex PCR was the method, and the copy in TCRdb shows in-frame clones only, minus some. In the table there are approximately 190,000 clones, 70% to 90% of which are singletons. The sequence was obtained from a woman in her forties in a cohort exposed to, infected with or recovered from COVID-19 (not recorded which). The chain joins TRBV11-2 to TRBJ2-2; a weak D match, TRBD2 (5 bases). The specimen sequenced was PBMCs or T cells enriched from blood (not recorded which). Here the CDR3 reads CASSLESAGNTGELFF. The CDR3 nucleotides are TGTGCCAGCAGCTTAGAGTCCGCGGGGAACACCGGGGAGCTGTTTTTT.